A selection of T cell receptor beta chains follows, all from one sample in a study of blood T cells in healthy people across ages. TCRdb analysed the 5' RACE reads with MiXCR anew, one entry per CDR3 protein. Of roughly 800,000 distinct CDR3 sequences listed, about three fifths were seen once; the top ten hold roughly 20%. The specimen was blood. These receptors were collected from a man aged 25-45 years in good health. Both conserved end residues are part of each CDR3. Fields, in order: J gene, V gene, D gene, clone size, CDR3 protein, CDR3 DNA. A D gene is named only where the DNA matches it firmly. The size field is filled for only some rows; it gives once, few, many or a size class.

j_gene: TRBJ1-1; v_gene: TRBV7-6; d_gene: .; abundance: .; CDR3aa: CASSLAIRGEAFF; CDR3nt: TGTGCCAGCAGCTTAGCTATCCGGGGCGAAGCTTTCTTT
j_gene: TRBJ1-2; v_gene: TRBV20-1; d_gene: .; abundance: few; CDR3aa: CSARDSNGYTF; CDR3nt: TGCAGTGCTAGGGACAGCAATGGCTACACCTTC
j_gene: TRBJ2-1; v_gene: TRBV20-1; d_gene: TRBD2; abundance: .; CDR3aa: CSPKEELANFNEQFF; CDR3nt: TGCAGTCCCAAAGAGGAACTAGCGAATTTCAATGAGCAGTTCTTC
j_gene: TRBJ2-1; v_gene: TRBV7-2; d_gene: .; abundance: .; CDR3aa: CASSLNSAQGLYNEQFF; CDR3nt: TGTGCCAGCAGCTTAAATTCGGCTCAGGGACTCTACAATGAGCAGTTCTTC
j_gene: TRBJ2-1; v_gene: TRBV6-5; d_gene: .; abundance: once; CDR3aa: CASSYAGSGNEQFF; CDR3nt: TGTGCCAGCAGTTACGCGGGCAGTGGCAATGAGCAGTTCTTC
j_gene: TRBJ2-3; v_gene: TRBV6-2/TRBV6-3; d_gene: .; abundance: .; CDR3aa: CASSYGGGSTDTQYF; CDR3nt: TGTGCCAGCAGTTACGGAGGGGGAAGCACAGATACGCAGTATTTT
j_gene: TRBJ1-6; v_gene: TRBV7-2; d_gene: .; abundance: .; CDR3aa: CASSPSSPLHF; CDR3nt: TGTGCCAGCAGCCCTAGCTCACCCCTCCACTTT
j_gene: TRBJ1-2; v_gene: TRBV6-1; d_gene: .; abundance: .; CDR3aa: CASSEPGNQGGYTF; CDR3nt: TGTGCCAGCAGTGAGCCCGGGAATCAGGGCGGCTACACCTTC
j_gene: TRBJ1-5; v_gene: TRBV4-2; d_gene: .; abundance: once; CDR3aa: CASSQSLAGRVQPQHF; CDR3nt: TGTGCCAGCAGCCAAAGTCTAGCGGGGAGGGTTCAGCCCCAGCATTTT
j_gene: TRBJ2-1; v_gene: TRBV6-2/TRBV6-3; d_gene: TRBD2; abundance: .; CDR3aa: CASSAPQRGGHGDEQFF; CDR3nt: TGTGCCAGCAGTGCCCCGCAGCGGGGGGGACATGGCGATGAGCAGTTCTTC
j_gene: TRBJ2-3; v_gene: TRBV3-1; d_gene: .; abundance: .; CDR3aa: CASSQDPEDTQYF; CDR3nt: TGTGCCAGCAGCCAAGATCCCGAGGATACGCAGTATTTT
j_gene: TRBJ2-7; v_gene: TRBV6-1; d_gene: TRBD1; abundance: few; CDR3aa: CASRGQLPYEQYF; CDR3nt: TGTGCCAGCAGGGGACAGCTACCTTACGAGCAGTACTTC